This TCR beta chain was captured by sequencing in a study of blood T cell repertoires in COVID-19. Background on the study: Italy, Spain and the United States were the sources of the convalescent and acute COVID-19 samples. Sources were T cells, B-cell-depleted T cells, or PBMCs; the material itself was cDNA or gDNA.

Measured with immunoSEQ multiplex PCR; TCRdb has only the in-frame clones, and not every one. Here the sample spans around 300,000 clones, around 85% being singletons. Participants, about 18 to 90 years old, spanned 25 or so US areas. Two consecutive negative NP/OP PCR tests, clearance, or resolved symptoms defined Cohort 3 recovery. CDR1 and CDR2 from the germline V gene are MDHEN and SYDVKM. V was shortened by 1 base and J by 6 bases, with 15 bases between the two germline ends. The CDR3 totals 15 residues. What was sequenced was PBMCs or T cells enriched from blood (not recorded which). This TCR derives from a woman in her forties or fifties who had recovered from COVID-19. The chain carries TRBV28 and TRBJ1-2; maybe TRBD1 (5 bases). The CDR3 DNA sequence: TGTGCCAGCAGTTTATCCTGGACACTCGCCAATGGCTACACCTTC. Amino acids: CASSLSWTLANGYTF.